This TCR beta chain stems from a study of CXCR3-negative and CXCR3-positive naive CD8 T cells (dated by TCRdb to between 2017 and 2020). Context from the whole study: Roughly 140 million TRB reads were obtained in total, roughly 1.5 +/- 0.3 million reads per library. The diversity and physicochemical repertoire analyses included 11 donors pooled from two independent experiments. For the TRBV-TRBJ cluster analysis, the naive subsets came from a handful of donors, while the memory cells came from 3 donors. General conclusions and limits of the study: Because CXCR3 expression was partially decreased after cryopreservation, freshly isolated PBMCs were used for most assays. Both naive subsets had comparably high repertoire diversity, while memory CD8+ T cells had much lower repertoire diversity. Similar TRBV-TRBJ usage was shown by naive CXCR3-negative and CXCR3-positive cells from the same donor, whereas distinct patterns were shown by memory cells. Because surface CD5, which has been linked to self-reactivity in mice, was comparable between naive subsets, TCR interaction strength was also inferred from TRB CDR3 physicochemical properties. Compared with CXCR3-negative naive cells, CXCR3-positive naive cells had TRB CDR3s with higher hydrophobicity (lower Kidera factor 4), lower energy, and higher strength and volume indices.

From the germline V gene, CDR1 is SGHAT and CDR2 is FQNNGV. The CDR3 contains 11 residues, cysteine and phenylalanine counted. No DNA is recorded. The run used a NextSeq 550. The Human TCR Profiling Kit (MiLaboratory) was used to prepare UMI-labeled 5' RACE TRB cDNA libraries. cDNA synthesis used the entire amount of extracted RNA, and PCR amplification then used the entire amount of cDNA produced. Libraries were prepared in parallel with an identical number of PCR cycles. In the original analysis: With a requirement of at least two reads per UMI, MIGEC and MiXCR extracted about 50,000 +/- 10,000 unique UMI-labeled TRB cDNA molecules per library. On average, each library contained approximately 40,000 +/- 10,000 functional in-frame TRB CDR3 nucleotide clonotypes without stop codons. After downsampling to 5000 UMI-labeled TRB molecules per sample, diversity metrics such as normalized Shannon-Wiener and Chao1 were calculated in VDJtools. VDJtools was used to calculate clonotype-size-weighted physicochemical properties of the central five CDR3 residues, namely interaction energy, strength, volume and Kidera factor 4. Through TCRdb reprocessing, the reads give one entry per CDR3 protein sequence; DNA is omitted. TCRdb, not the original authors, processed these V and J calls. The sample table includes 100,000 to 150,000 distinct CDR3 sequences. Around 0.41% of the sample rests with the top ten.

As regards this clonotype: No cognate antigen has been identified for it.

For each CD8+ T cell subset, flow sorting was done in triplicate, and 310,000 or so cells per subset went directly into RLT lysis buffer. To exclude memory contaminants, naive CD8+ T cells were stringently defined as CD45RO-CCR7+CD27+CD95-. Peripheral blood mononuclear cells were isolated from buffy coats using standard density gradient centrifugation. Naive CXCR3-negative and CXCR3-positive CD8+ T cells were flow-sorted using a FACSAria III. Total RNA was extracted from sorted cells with an RNeasy Mini Kit. The rearranged segments are TRBV11-2 and TRBJ2-1; the TRBD1 assignment by TCRdb is unverifiable without DNA. This TCR came from a human donor in good health. Some clones in this sample may be carry-over from other donors' samples. The sequenced sample consisted of naive CXCR3+ CD8+ T cells from blood. What the cell subset or site label conveys for this sample: CD45RO-CCR7+CD27+CD95- naive CD8+ T cells expressing CXCR3 (TNR3+). CDR3 loop: CASRGGDEQFF.